Here is one T cell receptor (beta chain) with its context. The data were taken from a study of blood T cell repertoires in COVID-19. Study in general: Specimens from acute and convalescent COVID-19 originated in the United States, Italy and Spain. Sample material is recorded as cDNA or gDNA derived from T cells, B-cell-depleted T cells, or PBMCs.

The CDR3 contains 14 residues. The germline gives CDR1 MNHEY, CDR2 SVGAGI. V lost 6 bases and J 0 bases, leaving 11 bases between the germline ends. Authors' data handling: For nucleated cells, counts were estimated from reference gene primer amplification. Profiling relied on immunoSEQ multiplex PCR, and the TCRdb table lists in-frame clones only, not all of them. That table gives V, J and clone size, and the DNA gave D and trimming. In the table there are around 20,000 clones, 91% of which are singletons. This chain joins TRBV6-5 and TRBJ1-1; D may be TRBD1 (5 bases). The sample comprised peripheral blood. The clonotype comes from a man aged 70-80 years with active COVID-19. The CDR3 DNA sequence: TGTGCCAGCAGGCGACAGCGATTGAACACTGAAGCTTTCTTT. Protein product: CASRRQRLNTEAFF.